This record covers a single TCR beta chain. What it recognizes is unknown. V lost 1 base, J lost 4 bases, and 11 bases lay in between. Germline V CDR1 and CDR2: SGHTA, FQGTGA. The CDR3 length is 15 residues. Healthy bone marrow donors made up the donors. The data are from a study of cytomegalovirus exposure and HLA in healthy donors. Notes on the study in general: A prior analysis recorded that most TCR beta V segments were productive about 87% or about 30% of the time. TCR beta sequences reportedly predicted most subjects' HLA-A and HLA-B alleles accurately.

The PCR contained 60 Vbeta and 13 Jbeta primers. Only in-frame clones appear in the TCRdb table, and some are missing; sequencing was by immunoSEQ multiplex PCR. Of some 100,000 clones in the sample, 70% to 75% were seen once. The genes are TRBV7-3 and TRBJ2-1; the D gene is possibly TRBD2 (6 bases). This sequence was found in a woman aged 18 to 35 in good health and CMV-seropositive. Input material: PBMCs. The CDR3 reads CASSLSGTFYNEQFF. Written as DNA, the CDR3 is TGTGCCAGCAGCTTAAGTGGGACTTTTTACAATGAGCAGTTCTTC.